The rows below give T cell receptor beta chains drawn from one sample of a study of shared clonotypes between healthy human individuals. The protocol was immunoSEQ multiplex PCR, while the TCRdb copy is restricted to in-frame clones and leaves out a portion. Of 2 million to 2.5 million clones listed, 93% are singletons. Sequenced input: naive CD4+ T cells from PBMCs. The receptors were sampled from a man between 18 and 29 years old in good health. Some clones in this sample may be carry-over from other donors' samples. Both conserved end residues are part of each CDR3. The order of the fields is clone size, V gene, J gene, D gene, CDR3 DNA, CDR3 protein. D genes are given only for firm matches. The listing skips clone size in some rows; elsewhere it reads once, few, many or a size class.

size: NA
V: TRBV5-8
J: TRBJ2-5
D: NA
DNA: TGTGCCAGCAGCTTGGAGGGGGGTTCGTGGGAGACCCAGTACTTC
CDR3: CASSLEGGSWETQYF

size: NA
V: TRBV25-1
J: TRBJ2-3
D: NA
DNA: TGTGCCAGCAGTGAATACAGGGGCACAGATACGCAGTATTTT
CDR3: CASSEYRGTDTQYF

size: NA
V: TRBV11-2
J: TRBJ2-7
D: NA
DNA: TGTGCCAGCAGCTTAGTGGCCCACTCGCAGTACTTC
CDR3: CASSLVAHSQYF

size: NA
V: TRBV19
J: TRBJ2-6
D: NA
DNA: TGTGCCAGTAGTATAGTGGCCCTCAACTTACCAACTGGGGCCAACGTCCTGACTTTC
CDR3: CASSIVALNLPTGANVLTF

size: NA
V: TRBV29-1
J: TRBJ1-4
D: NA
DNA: TGCAGCGTTGAACATGATGAAAAACTGTTTTTT
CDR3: CSVEHDEKLFF

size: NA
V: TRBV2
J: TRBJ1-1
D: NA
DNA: TGTGCCAGCCGTCAGCAGGGTTCCCTGGCTTTCTTT
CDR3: CASRQQGSLAFF

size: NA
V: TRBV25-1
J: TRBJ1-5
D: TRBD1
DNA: TGTGCCAGCAGCTCAGGGGGAAGCCAGCCCCAGCATTTT
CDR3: CASSSGGSQPQHF

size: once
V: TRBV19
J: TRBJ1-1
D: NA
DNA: TGTGCCAGTAGTATTCTCACAACAGGGCGCCAAGGTGAAGCTTTCTTT
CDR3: CASSILTTGRQGEAFF

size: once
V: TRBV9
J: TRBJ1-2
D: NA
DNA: TGTGCCAGCAGCGTAGGGACAGCTTATGGCTACACCTTC
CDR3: CASSVGTAYGYTF

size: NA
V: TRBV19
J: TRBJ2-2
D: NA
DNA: TGTGCCAGTAGTATGCCCAGGGGCACCGGGGAGCTGTTTTTT
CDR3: CASSMPRGTGELFF

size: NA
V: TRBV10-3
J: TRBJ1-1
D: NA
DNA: TGTGCCATCAGTGGGCGGCAGTCTAACACTGAAGCTTTCTTT
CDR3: CAISGRQSNTEAFF

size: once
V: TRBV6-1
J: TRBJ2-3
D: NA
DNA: TGTGCCAGCAGTGAAGGCGCAGGGGGGGCAGATACGCAGTATTTT
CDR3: CASSEGAGGADTQYF

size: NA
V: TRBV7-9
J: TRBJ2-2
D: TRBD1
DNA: TGTGCCAGCAGCTTAGCCCACCAGGACAGGCCGAACACCGGGGAGCTGTTTTTT
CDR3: CASSLAHQDRPNTGELFF

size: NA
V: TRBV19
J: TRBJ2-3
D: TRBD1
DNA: TGTGCCAGTAGTCCGTGGACAGGTTCAGATACGCAGTATTTT
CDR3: CASSPWTGSDTQYF

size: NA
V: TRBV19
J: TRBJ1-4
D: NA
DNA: TGTGCCAGTACCCCATACGGTGGGTCGGGCGAAAAACTGTTTTTT
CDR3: CASTPYGGSGEKLFF

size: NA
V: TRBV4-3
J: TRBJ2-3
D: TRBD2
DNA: TGCGCCAGCAGCCCCCAAGGGAGGGACGCGGATACGCAGTATTTT
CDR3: CASSPQGRDADTQYF

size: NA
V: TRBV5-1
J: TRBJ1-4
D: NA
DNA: TGCGCCAGCAGCTTGGCGGTTTCGGACCGAAATGAAAAACTGTTTTTT
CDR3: CASSLAVSDRNEKLFF

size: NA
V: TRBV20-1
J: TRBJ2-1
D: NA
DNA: TGCAGTGCCAACCTGAGGGCGGGGCAGTTCTTC
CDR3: CSANLRAGQFF

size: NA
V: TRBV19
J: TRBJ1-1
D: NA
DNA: TGTGCCAGTACCCCGACCGGCGGGGGCGAAGCTTTCTTT
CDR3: CASTPTGGGEAFF

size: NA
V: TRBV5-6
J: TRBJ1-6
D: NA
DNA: TGTGCCAGCAGCTTGGAAATCGGTAGTAATTCACCCCTCCACTTT
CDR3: CASSLEIGSNSPLHF

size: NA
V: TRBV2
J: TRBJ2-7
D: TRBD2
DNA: TGTGCCAGCAGTGTTGGACTAGCGGGAGACGAGCAGTACTTC
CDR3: CASSVGLAGDEQYF

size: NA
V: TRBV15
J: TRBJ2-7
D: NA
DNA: TGTGCCACCAGCAGGGATTATCAGGCACATAACGAGCAGTACTTC
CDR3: CATSRDYQAHNEQYF

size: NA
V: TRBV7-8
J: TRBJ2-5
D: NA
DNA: TGTGCCAGCAGATTCCGGGGGAAGCCCCAAGAGACCCAGTACTTC
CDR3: CASRFRGKPQETQYF

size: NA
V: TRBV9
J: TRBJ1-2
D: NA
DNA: TGTGCCAGCAGCGTAGGACGGGAGGATGGCTACACCTTC
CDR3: CASSVGREDGYTF

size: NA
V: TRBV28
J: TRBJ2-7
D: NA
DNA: TGTGCCAGCAGTTCATTGGTTATTTGGCCCCACTCCTACGAGCAGTACTTC
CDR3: CASSSLVIWPHSYEQYF

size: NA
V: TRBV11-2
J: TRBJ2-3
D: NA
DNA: TGTGCCAGCAGCTTGGGTCGGGCGGGATCGGTTGGCACAGATACGCAGTATTTT
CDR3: CASSLGRAGSVGTDTQYF

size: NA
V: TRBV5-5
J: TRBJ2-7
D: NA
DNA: TGTGCCAGCAGCTTAGATATTAGGGGAGGCTACGAGCAGTACTTC
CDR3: CASSLDIRGGYEQYF

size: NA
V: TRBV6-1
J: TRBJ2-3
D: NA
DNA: TGTGCCAGCAGTGAAGTCAGTCTATTCGGGAACGTGCGGGGGCAGTATTTT
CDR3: CASSEVSLFGNVRGQYF

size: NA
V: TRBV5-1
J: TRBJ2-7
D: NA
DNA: TGCGCCAGCAGCTCAGTCGGCGGGAATACCTACGAGCAGTACTTC
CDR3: CASSSVGGNTYEQYF

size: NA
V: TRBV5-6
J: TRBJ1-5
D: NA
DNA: TGTGCCAGCAGCACAAATGGCGCCATTAATAGCAATCAGCCCCAGCATTTT
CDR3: CASSTNGAINSNQPQHF

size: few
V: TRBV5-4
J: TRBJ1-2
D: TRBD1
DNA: TGTGCCAGCAGCATGGACAGGAAGAATGGCTACACCTTC
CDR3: CASSMDRKNGYTF

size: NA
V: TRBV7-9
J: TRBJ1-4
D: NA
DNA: TGTGCCAGCAGCTTAGCGCCGGTCGGGGAAAAACTGTTTTTT
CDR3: CASSLAPVGEKLFF

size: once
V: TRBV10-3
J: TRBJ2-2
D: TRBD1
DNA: TGTGCCATCAGTGACGGACAGGGGGCGCGTACCGGGGAGCTGTTTTTT
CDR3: CAISDGQGARTGELFF

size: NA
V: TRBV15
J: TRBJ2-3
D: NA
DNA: TGTGCCACCAGCAGGGGTGCAGATACGCAGTATTTT
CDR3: CATSRGADTQYF

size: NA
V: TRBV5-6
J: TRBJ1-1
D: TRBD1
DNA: TGTGCCAGCAGCCCAGGGGGTTTGACTGAAGCTTTCTTT
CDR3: CASSPGGLTEAFF

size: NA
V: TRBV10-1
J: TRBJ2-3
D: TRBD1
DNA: TGCGCCAGCAGTTCGTTGCCAACCAGGGACAGCCGAGATACGCAGTATTTT
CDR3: CASSSLPTRDSRDTQYF

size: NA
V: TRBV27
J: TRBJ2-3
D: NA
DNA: TGTGCCAGCTGCCGGGCAGGCGGGGTGCAGTATTTT
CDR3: CASCRAGGVQYF

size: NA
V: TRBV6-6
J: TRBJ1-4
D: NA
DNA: TGTGCCAGCAGTTACTCGGGACAAACGAGGAATGAAAAACTGTTTTTT
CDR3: CASSYSGQTRNEKLFF

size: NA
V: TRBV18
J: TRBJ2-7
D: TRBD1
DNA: TGTGCCAGCTCCCCCGGGACAGACGAGCAGTACTTC
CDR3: CASSPGTDEQYF

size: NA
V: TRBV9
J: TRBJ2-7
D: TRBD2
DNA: TGTGCCAGCAGTTTCGGCGCAAGCGGGGGCTACGAGCAGTACTTC
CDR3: CASSFGASGGYEQYF

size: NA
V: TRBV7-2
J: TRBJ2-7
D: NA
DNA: TGTGCCAGCAGCTATGTCCTCGCGGGTTCTTACGAGCAGTACTTC
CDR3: CASSYVLAGSYEQYF

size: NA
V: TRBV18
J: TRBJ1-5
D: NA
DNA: TGTGCCAGCTCACCCCAGTCGACAGGAAATCAGCCCCAGCATTTT
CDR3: CASSPQSTGNQPQHF

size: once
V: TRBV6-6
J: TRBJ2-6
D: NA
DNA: TGTGCCAGCAGTTATGTGAGGGCCAACGTCCTGACTTTC
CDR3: CASSYVRANVLTF

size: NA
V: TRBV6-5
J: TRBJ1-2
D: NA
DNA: TGTGCCAGCAGGCGCGGGGGGCTCGGATTATACACCTTC
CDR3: CASRRGGLGLYTF

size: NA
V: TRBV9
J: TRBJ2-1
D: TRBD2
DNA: TGTGCCAGCAGCGTCGGGGGTTCGAGCGGGAGGCAAAATGAGCAGTTCTTC
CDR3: CASSVGGSSGRQNEQFF

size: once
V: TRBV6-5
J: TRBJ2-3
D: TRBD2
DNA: TGTGCCAGCCGGGGACTAGCGGATTCAGATACGCAGTATTTT
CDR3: CASRGLADSDTQYF

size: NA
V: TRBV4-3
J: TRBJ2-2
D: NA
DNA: TGCGCCAGCAGCCCCTTGATTGGGCAAACCGGGGAGCTGTTTTTT
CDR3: CASSPLIGQTGELFF

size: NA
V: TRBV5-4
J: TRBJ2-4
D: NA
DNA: TGTGCCAGCAGCGCGGCTAGTAGCGCCAAAAACATTCAGTACTTC
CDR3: CASSAASSAKNIQYF

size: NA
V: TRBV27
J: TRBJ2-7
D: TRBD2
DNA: TGTGCCAGCAGTTTAGGTCGTGGGGGGGCTAGCGGGGGCTACGAGCAGTACTTC
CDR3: CASSLGRGGASGGYEQYF

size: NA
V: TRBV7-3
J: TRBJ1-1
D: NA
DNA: TGTGCCAGCAGCTTAGGGCACCCGGGGACTGAAGCTTTCTTT
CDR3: CASSLGHPGTEAFF

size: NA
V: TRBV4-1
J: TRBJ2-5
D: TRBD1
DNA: TGCGCCAGCAGGGACAGGGGGCGAGAGACCCAGTACTTC
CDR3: CASRDRGRETQYF

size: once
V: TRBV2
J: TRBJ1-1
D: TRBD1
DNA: TGTGCCAGCAGTGAATTGACAGGGGATACTGAAGCTTTCTTT
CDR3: CASSELTGDTEAFF

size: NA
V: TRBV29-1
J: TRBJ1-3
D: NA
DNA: TGCAGCGTGGTTTCTCCCTCTGGAAACACCATATATTTT
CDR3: CSVVSPSGNTIYF

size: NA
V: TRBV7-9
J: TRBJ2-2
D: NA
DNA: TGTGCCAGCGTCCGGGGAGCGAACACCGGGGAGCTGTTTTTT
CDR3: CASVRGANTGELFF